This T cell receptor (beta chain) was observed in a study of OX40 agonist ivuxolimab in advanced cancers. For the study at large: An agonistic human IgG2 monoclonal antibody against OX40 (CD134) was given.

The study's findings and limits: Low normalized T-cell clonal expansion also characterized some of the nonresponders. In general, CD8+ T cells held more expanded clones than CD4+ did, on average.

At cycle 4 day 1, cycle 7 day 1, and baseline, blood was sampled. V gave up 7 bases and J gave up 4 bases; unmatched junction bases: 4. The germline gives CDR1 MNHEY, CDR2 SMNVEV (reference sequence). The CDR3 is 13 residues long. For this clone: Its specificity is unknown.

Some clones are missing from TCRdb's copy, which holds only in-frame ones; the method was immunoSEQ multiplex PCR. The repertoire holds 60,000 or so clones, with about 91% as singletons. The chain employs TRBV27 and TRBJ2-1, with TRBD1 matching over 7 bases. The receptor was derived from an adult with an advanced solid tumor such as melanoma, head and neck, liver or kidney cancer. Sample: CD4+ or CD8+ T cells sorted from blood, taken in a trial of the OX40 agonist ivuxolimab. The CDR3 reads CASTGQVYNEQFF. In nucleotides, the CDR3 is TGTGCCAGCACCGGACAGGTGTACAATGAGCAGTTCTTC.